A single sample is the source of the 22 T cell receptor beta chains below, sequenced in a study of cytomegalovirus exposure and HLA in healthy donors. The repertoire was sequenced with immunoSEQ multiplex PCR; TCRdb's copy has only in-frame clones and lacks some. The sample records just under 150,000 clones, approximately 88% being singletons. Material: PBMCs. The source of these receptors is a man younger than 30 in good health and CMV-seropositive.

This sequence joins TRBV6-5 and TRBJ2-7; 7 bases align to TRBD1. The V segment lost 4 bases and the J segment 7 bases; nucleotides outside the gene matches: 7. Looked up from germline, CDR1 is MNHEY and CDR2 is SVGAGI. There are 13 residues in the CDR3. CDR3 region: CASSLDRAREQYF. In nucleotides, the CDR3 is TGTGCCAGCAGTTTAGACAGGGCTAGGGAGCAGTACTTC.

The rearrangement joins TRBV11-2 to TRBJ2-3; a possible D gene is TRBD2 (6 bases). V was shortened by 5 bases and J by 2 bases, with 8 bases between the two germline ends. This CDR3 is 13 amino acids long. CDR1 and CDR2 from the germline V gene are SGHAT and FQNNGV. CDR3 DNA: TGTGCCAGCAGCCCGGGGGTCACAGATACGCAGTATTTT. Translation gives CASSPGVTDTQYF.

The chain joins TRBV6-1 to TRBJ1-2; D is perhaps TRBD1 (5 bases). V was cut by 4 bases and J by 2 bases, with 8 bases left in between. CDR1 and CDR2 (germline): MNHNS, SASEGT. The CDR3 extends over 13 amino acids. The CDR3 protein is CASSGGRNYGYTF. As DNA, the CDR3 is TGTGCCAGCAGTGGGGGCAGGAACTATGGCTACACCTTC.

This clone came up a few times. This rearrangement joins TRBV6-1 to TRBJ1-2, with TRBD1 matching 10 bases. After removal of 6 bases from V and 2 bases from J, the junction contained 3 bases not matched to a gene. This CDR3 spans 14 amino acids. The germline gives CDR1 MNHNS, CDR2 SASEGT. In DNA, the CDR3 is TGTGCCAGCAGGGGACAGGGGTGGAACTATGGCTACACCTTC. It yields the protein CASRGQGWNYGYTF.

The J gene is TRBJ2-3, the V gene TRBV19; TRBD2 agrees at 8 bases. The trim removed 3 bases at V and 0 bases at J, leaving 11 bases unmatched. CDR1 is LNHDA, CDR2 SQIVND, per germline (reference sequence). The CDR3 runs to 18 residues. This chain's CDR3 is CASSMGPVRGASTDTQYF. Written as DNA, the CDR3 is TGTGCCAGTAGTATGGGCCCCGTGCGGGGGGCTAGCACAGATACGCAGTATTTT.

The chain links TRBV5-1 to TRBJ1-2; D unresolved. The germline V and J ends were trimmed by 4 bases and 10 bases, with 14 bases remaining between them. CDR1 and CDR2 from the germline V gene are SGHRS and YFSETQ. The CDR3 is 12 residues long. The DNA for the CDR3 is TGCGCCAGCAGCATCGACGGGCGGGACTACACCTTC. The encoded protein is CASSIDGRDYTF.

The rearrangement links TRBV28 to TRBJ1-1; possible D gene TRBD1, 6 bases. This CDR3 is built from 15 residues. Trimming stripped 5 bases from V and 4 bases from J, with 17 bases between. Germline CDR1 is MDHEN and CDR2 is SYDVKM. This CDR3 is CASSLLQTGSTEAFF. DNA for the CDR3: TGTGCCAGCAGTCTTTTACAAACAGGGAGCACTGAAGCTTTCTTT. Using reference TRBV28 and TRBJ1-1 for the parts outside the CDR3, the full variable domain is DVKVTQSSRYLVKRTGEKVFLECVQDMDHENMFWYRQDPGLGLRLIYFSYDVKMKEKGDIPEGYSVSREKKERFSLILESASTNQTSMYLCASSLLQTGSTEAFFGQGTRLTVV.

This clone was picked up one time. The rearrangement joins TRBV5-1 to TRBJ2-5, with D possibly TRBD2 on 6 matching bases. Germline V gene data show CDR1 as SGHRS and CDR2 as YFSETQ. Trimming left V 4 bases short and J 6 bases short, with 22 bases between. The CDR3 covers 16 residues. The CDR3 nucleotides are TGCGCCAGCAGCGGGGGAGCGGACTATACTCGGCAGACCCAGTACTTC. It encodes CASSGGADYTRQTQYF.

The J gene is TRBJ1-4, the V gene TRBV13; D uncertain. Germline lookup yields CDR1 PRHDT and CDR2 FYEKMQ (reference sequence). The CDR3 length is 16 residues. Trimming cost V 3 bases and J 7 bases, with 18 bases left between them. CDR3 coding DNA: TGTGCCAGCAGCTTGCGAGGGTACGATGTGTCTGAAAAACTGTTTTTT. This translates into CASSLRGYDVSEKLFF.

The CDR3 is CASSLVGDTIYF. The CDR3 nucleotides are TGCGCCAGCAGCTTAGTCGGGGACACCATATATTTT. This chain links TRBV5-1 with TRBJ1-3; no definite D call. V lost 2 bases and J lost 8, with 8 bases in between. CDR1 is SGHRS, CDR2 YFSETQ, per germline. CDR3 length equals 12 residues. Complete variable domain (other parts from reference TRBV5-1 and TRBJ1-3): KAGVTQTPRYLIKTRGQQVTLSCSPISGHRSVSWYQQTPGQGLQFLFEYFSETQRNKGNFPGRFSGRQFSNSRSEMNVSTLELGDSALYLCASSLVGDTIYFGEGSWLTVV.

The V and J genes are TRBV7-9 and TRBJ1-6, with 10 positions matching TRBD1. The CDR3 spans 14 residues. V lost 5 bases and J lost 8; bases outside the gene matches: 3. Looked up from germline, CDR1 is SEHNR and CDR2 is FQNEAQ (reference sequence). CDR3 nucleotide sequence: TGTGCCAGCAGCCCCGGGACAGGGGATTCACCCCTCCACTTT. Protein product: CASSPGTGDSPLHF.

The rearrangement joins TRBV7-2 to TRBJ1-6, with 8 positions matching TRBD1. V dropped 5 bases and J dropped 5; count of bases not matched to a gene: 5. Germline-derived CDR1 and CDR2 are SGHTA and FQGNSA. The CDR3 consists of 15 residues. The CDR3 region has the DNA TGTGCCAGCAGCCCAGGGACAGGACATAATTCACCCCTCCACTTT. Protein product: CASSPGTGHNSPLHF.

The rearrangement links TRBV10-2 to TRBJ2-3; D call uncertain. The CDR3 runs 14 residues. The V end was cut by 0 bases, the J end by 0 bases, with 4 bases between. In germline, CDR1 is WSHSY, CDR2 SAAADI. The CDR3 protein is CASSESGSTDTQYF. As DNA, the CDR3 is TGCGCCAGCAGTGAGTCCGGGAGCACAGATACGCAGTATTTT.

The rearrangement joins TRBV5-1 to TRBJ1-2; D is unresolved. Per germline, CDR1 SGHRS and CDR2 YFSETQ. This CDR3 region has 12 residues. V lost 3 bases, J lost 8 bases, and 11 bases lay in between. This CDR3 reads CASSYSSMGYTF. In nucleotides, the CDR3 is TGCGCCAGCAGCTATAGTAGTATGGGCTACACCTTC.

The chain carries TRBV19 and TRBJ2-6; TRBD1 is a possible D gene (5 bases). CDR1 and CDR2 (germline): LNHDA, SQIVND (reference sequence). CDR3 length: 15 amino acids. Between the trimmed V and J ends, which lost 4 bases and 9 bases, there was a span of 16 bases. The chain's CDR3 is CASSRTLGLGNVLTF. As DNA, the CDR3 is TGTGCCAGTAGTAGGACATTAGGATTGGGCAACGTCCTGACTTTC.

The V gene is TRBV7-8, the J gene TRBJ2-5; D ambiguous. In germline, CDR1 is SGHVS, CDR2 FQNEAQ. The CDR3 sequence is 11 residues long. V lost 11 bases, J lost 1 base, and 8 bases lay in between. CDR3 coding DNA: TGTGCCTCGCGCACCCAAGAGACCCAGTACTTC. Translating it yields CASRTQETQYF.

J is TRBJ1-1 and V is TRBV7-9; 9 nucleotides match TRBD1. The CDR3 runs 15 residues. Germline values: CDR1 SEHNR, CDR2 FQNEAQ (reference sequence). Trimming cost V 1 base and J 3 bases; bases outside gene matches: 3. CDR3 in amino acids: CASSLGDRVHTEAFF. CDR3 nucleotides: TGTGCCAGCAGCTTAGGGGACAGGGTCCACACTGAAGCTTTCTTT.

The sample holds one count of this clone. This chain connects TRBV11-3 to TRBJ2-2; D is unclear. Germline V gene lookup returns CDR1 SGHNT and CDR2 YENEEA. The CDR3 runs 13 residues. V was shortened by 0 bases and J by 8 bases, with 7 bases between the two germline ends. The DNA for the CDR3 is TGTGCCAGCAGCTTAGATGAGGCTGGGGAGCTGTTTTTT. Residues: CASSLDEAGELFF.

The rearrangement uses TRBV30 and TRBJ1-5; a possible D gene is TRBD1 (5 bases). V was shortened by 2 bases and J by 2 bases, with 10 bases between the two germline ends. This CDR3 region has 14 residues. Germline V CDR1 and CDR2: GTSNPN, SVGIG (reference sequence). The CDR3 is CAWSRRAGNQPQHF. The DNA of the CDR3 is TGTGCCTGGAGTCGCAGGGCTGGCAATCAGCCCCAGCATTTT.

This clone was observed a single time. V usage is TRBV7-9 and J usage is TRBJ2-3; 8 nucleotides agree with TRBD1. Trimming took 5 bases from V and 4 from J; bases not matched to a gene: 2. CDR1 is SEHNR and CDR2 is FQNEAQ in the germline V gene (reference sequence). The CDR3 has 13 residues. CDR3 nucleotides: TGTGCCAGCAGCGTACAGGGGGCAGATACGCAGTATTTT. It is translated as CASSVQGADTQYF.

V and J are TRBV7-2 and TRBJ1-2; 9 nucleotides line up with TRBD1. CDR3 length: 18 amino acids. CDR1 and CDR2 from the germline V gene are SGHTA and FQGNSA. After removal of 4 bases from V and 0 bases from J, the junction contained 12 bases not matched to a gene. CDR3 amino acids: CASSSIPGQGHSNYGYTF. The CDR3 DNA follows: TGTGCCAGCAGCTCGATACCGGGACAGGGCCATTCTAACTATGGCTACACCTTC. Supplemented by reference TRBV7-2 and TRBJ1-2, the full variable domain reads GAGVSQSPSNKVTEKGKDVELRCDPISGHTALYWYRQSLGQGLEFLIYFQGNSAPDKSGLPSDRFSAERTGGSVSTLTIQRTQQEDSAVYLCASSSIPGQGHSNYGYTFGSGTRLTVV.

The chain couples TRBV28 to TRBJ2-1, with TRBD1 identical over 8 bases. CDR1 and CDR2 from the germline V gene are MDHEN and SYDVKM. There are 11 residues in the CDR3. Trimming at V came to 4 bases and at J to 15 bases, leaving 5 bases not matched to a gene. CDR3 bases: TGTGCCAGCAGTTCAGGACAGGGCTGGTTCTTC. Protein sequence: CASSSGQGWFF.